This TCR beta chain was observed in a study of cytomegalovirus exposure and HLA in healthy donors. Study findings and constraints: Subsequent analysis found a tendency for first-cohort TCR clusters to co-occur within the 120 validation repertoires. The authors confirmed in vitro that a few CMV-associated chains were specific for CMV antigens.

This CDR3 contains 15 residues. With 4 bases removed from V and 7 bases from J, the gap between germline ends came to 16 bases. Per the germline V gene, CDR1 is SGHVS and CDR2 is FNYEAQ. Data came from immunoSEQ multiplex PCR; TCRdb stores just in-frame clones and leaves some out. The sample comprises under 140,000 clones, over 75% of which are singletons, and over 1.3% rests with the top ten. Concerning this clone itself: Its antigen is unknown.

The study drew the donors from its 120-subject validation cohort, separate from the approximately 700-subject first cohort. The V gene is TRBV7-6, the J gene TRBJ2-2; tentatively, D is TRBD2 (7 bases). The specimen was PBMCs. The TCR was taken from a woman under 40 in good health and CMV-seropositive. As DNA, the CDR3 is TGTGCCAGCAGCTCCCGGACTAGAGGGGGCGGGGAGCTGTTTTTT. It encodes CASSSRTRGGGELFF.